Listed below are T cell receptor beta chains from one sample, sequenced in a study of T cells in localized non-small cell lung cancer. Repertoires were generated with immunoSEQ multiplex PCR, while TCRdb's copy carries only in-frame clones and drops some. The sample has about 33,000 clones; about 89% are singletons. The starting material was PBMCs, obtained before any cancer treatment. These receptors were taken from a man aged 40 to 69 with stage II lung adenocarcinoma. Both conserved end residues are part of each CDR3. Each record gives: V gene, clone size, D gene, CDR3 length, J gene, CDR3 protein, CDR3 DNA. The D gene is left open where the match is weak. Rows give clone size only sometimes, using once, few, many, or a class for an expanded clone.

TRBV7-3	few	.	15	TRBJ1-2	CASSSTGQGNYGYTF	TGTGCCAGCAGCTCTACCGGCCAAGGGAACTATGGCTACACCTTC
TRBV6-5	once	TRBD2	14	TRBJ2-1	CAPSTGERGNEQFF	TGTGCCCCCTCGACGGGAGAGCGGGGAAATGAGCAGTTCTTC
TRBV11-2	.	TRBD2	16	TRBJ2-3	CASSFVAGISTDTQYF	TGTGCCAGCAGCTTTGTAGCGGGTATTAGCACAGATACGCAGTATTTT
TRBV10-3	.	TRBD2	17	TRBJ2-1	CATFLDPEGLLYNEQFF	TGTGCCACCTTCCTCGACCCGGAGGGACTATTGTACAATGAGCAGTTCTTC
TRBV7-6	once	.	12	TRBJ2-2	CASSLSTGELFF	TGTGCCAGCAGCCTAAGCACCGGGGAGCTGTTTTTT
TRBV10-1	.	.	13	TRBJ2-7	CASSEMGSYEQYF	TGCGCCAGCAGTGAGATGGGGTCCTACGAGCAGTACTTC
TRBV6-5	.	.	15	TRBJ2-5	CASTEPGHHQETQYF	TGTGCCAGCACCGAACCGGGACACCACCAAGAGACCCAGTACTTC
TRBV4-1	.	.	19	TRBJ2-7	CASSQDPAQVFGESYEQYF	TGCGCCAGCAGCCAAGATCCGGCGCAGGTTTTTGGGGAATCCTACGAGCAGTACTTC
TRBV5-4	.	.	15	TRBJ1-1	CASSLRGGRDTEAFF	TGTGCCAGCAGCTTGAGGGGGGGACGGGACACTGAAGCTTTCTTT
TRBV7-3	.	.	13	TRBJ2-3	CASSRGNTDTQYF	TGTGCCAGCTCCCGCGGAAACACAGATACGCAGTATTTT
TRBV28	.	.	16	TRBJ1-2	CASSFRQSADKGGYTF	TGTGCCAGCAGTTTTCGACAGTCTGCTGATAAAGGTGGCTACACCTTC
TRBV7-2	.	TRBD2	13	TRBJ2-7	CASSLVSGTEQYF	TGTGCCAGCAGCTTAGTAAGCGGGACCGAGCAGTACTTC
TRBV6-5	few	TRBD2	15	TRBJ2-6	CASSNGGSGANVLTF	TGTGCCAGCAGTAACGGGGGGTCTGGGGCCAACGTCCTGACTTTC
TRBV28	.	TRBD2	13	TRBJ2-5	CASSWTSVETQYF	TGTGCCAGCAGTTGGACTAGTGTGGAGACCCAGTACTTC
TRBV5-1	.	TRBD2	14	TRBJ2-7	CASSFNRGGGEQYF	TGCGCCAGCAGCTTTAATCGGGGGGGTGGCGAGCAGTACTTC
TRBV27	.	.	13	TRBJ2-3	CASSFGTGDTQYF	TGTGCCAGCAGTTTTGGTACAGGGGATACGCAGTATTTT
TRBV28	.	TRBD2	13	TRBJ2-1	CASSLGGRISQFF	TGTGCCAGCAGTTTAGGCGGGAGAATTTCCCAGTTCTTC
TRBV4-1	.	.	18	TRBJ1-4	CASSQEGGAVRKEEKLFF	TGCGCCAGCAGCCAAGAAGGGGGGGCGGTAAGGAAAGAGGAAAAACTGTTTTTT
TRBV18	.	.	16	TRBJ2-1	CASSPLMEGRANEQFF	TGTGCCAGCTCACCACTCATGGAGGGTAGGGCTAATGAGCAGTTCTTC
TRBV15	.	TRBD1	16	TRBJ2-2	CATSRDVTGDTGELFF	TGTGCCACCAGCAGAGATGTAACAGGGGACACCGGGGAGCTGTTTTTT
TRBV7-2	.	.	15	TRBJ1-2	CASTPDRPPNYGYTF	TGTGCCAGCACACCGGACAGACCTCCTAACTATGGCTACACCTTC
TRBV29-1	.	TRBD1	16	TRBJ2-3	CSVEWGQGLSTDTQYF	TGCAGCGTTGAATGGGGACAGGGGCTGTCCACAGATACGCAGTATTTT
TRBV28	.	.	13	TRBJ2-5	CASSPYLPETQYF	TGTGCCAGCAGCCCCTACCTTCCTGAGACCCAGTACTTC
TRBV28	once	.	13	TRBJ2-6	CASSGSGANVLTF	TGTGCCAGCAGTGGGTCTGGGGCCAACGTCCTGACTTTC
TRBV28	.	TRBD1	14	TRBJ1-4	CASSLWQGDEKLFF	TGTGCCAGCAGTTTATGGCAGGGGGATGAAAAACTGTTTTTT
TRBV6-1	few	.	15	TRBJ2-2	CASSEWTKGTGELFF	TGTGCCAGCAGTGAATGGACGAAGGGAACCGGGGAGCTGTTTTTT
TRBV11-3	.	TRBD2	14	TRBJ2-1	CASSLMREEYEQFF	TGTGCCAGCAGCTTGATGCGGGAGGAGTATGAGCAGTTCTTC
TRBV5-6	.	.	16	TRBJ2-2	CASSRLSSRLTGELFF	TGTGCCAGCAGCCGCCTAAGTTCAAGGCTAACCGGGGAGCTGTTTTTT
TRBV5-3	.	.	17	TRBJ2-6	CARSGAGEQSRANVLTF	TGTGCCAGAAGTGGGGCAGGTGAACAAAGTCGGGCCAACGTCCTGACTTTC
TRBV7-8	.	.	16	TRBJ1-3	CASSFGASKVGNTIYF	TGTGCCAGCAGCTTCGGAGCCAGCAAAGTAGGAAACACCATATATTTT
TRBV19	few	.	12	TRBJ1-5	CASQSYNQPQHF	TGTGCCAGTCAGAGTTACAATCAGCCCCAGCATTTT
TRBV7-7	.	.	14	TRBJ2-1	CASSSRGARSEQFF	TGTGCCAGCAGCTCAAGAGGGGCCCGTAGTGAGCAGTTCTTC
TRBV9	.	.	13	TRBJ2-1	CASSHSRNNEQFF	TGTGCCAGCAGCCATAGTCGTAACAATGAGCAGTTCTTC
TRBV11-2	.	TRBD2	16	TRBJ2-1	CASSLPLAGSYNEQFF	TGTGCCAGCAGCTTACCGCTAGCGGGGTCCTACAATGAGCAGTTCTTC
TRBV9	.	TRBD1	15	TRBJ2-7	CASSLDRASFNEQYF	TGTGCCAGCAGCCTGGACAGGGCTAGCTTTAACGAGCAGTACTTC
TRBV4-2	once	TRBD2	17	TRBJ2-3	CASSQEPKRGWADTQYF	TGTGCCAGCAGCCAAGAACCGAAGCGGGGGTGGGCAGATACGCAGTATTTT
TRBV29-1	.	.	13	TRBJ2-7	CSVEIGSMGEQYF	TGCAGCGTTGAAATCGGTTCGATGGGGGAGCAGTACTTC
TRBV18	.	.	13	TRBJ2-3	CASSGGSTDTQYF	TGTGCCAGCTCAGGCGGAAGCACAGATACGCAGTATTTT
TRBV6-6	.	.	11	TRBJ2-1	CASSSGDEQFF	TGTGCCAGCAGTTCCGGGGATGAGCAGTTCTTC
TRBV5-4	.	TRBD2	17	TRBJ2-2	CASSLGPRTGGTGELFF	TGTGCCAGCAGCTTGGGTCCCCGAACGGGAGGGACCGGGGAGCTGTTTTTT
TRBV4-1	few	.	16	TRBJ2-1	CASSQDSGGWGHEQFF	TGCGCCAGCAGCCAAGATTCCGGCGGGTGGGGCCATGAGCAGTTCTTC
TRBV28	.	.	14	TRBJ2-7	CASYPAGRVYEQYF	TGTGCCAGCTACCCCGCTGGACGGGTCTACGAGCAGTACTTC
TRBV5-4	.	.	13	TRBJ2-7	CASSLWGSYEQYF	TGTGCCAGCAGCTTGTGGGGCTCCTACGAGCAGTACTTC
TRBV7-3	.	.	13	TRBJ1-6	CASSVFTGSPLHF	TGTGCCAGCAGCGTATTCACAGGGTCACCCCTCCACTTT
TRBV18	.	.	15	TRBJ2-4	CASSPGAAAKNIQYF	TGTGCCAGCTCACCAGGGGCAGCGGCCAAAAACATTCAGTACTTC
TRBV10-1	.	TRBD1	13	TRBJ2-7	CASEGTGEYEQYF	TGCGCCAGCGAAGGGACAGGGGAATACGAGCAGTACTTC
TRBV28	once	.	14	TRBJ2-5	CASSKGGREETQYF	TGTGCCAGCAGTAAGGGTGGAAGAGAAGAGACCCAGTACTTC
TRBV28	.	.	16	TRBJ1-3	CASSPGTSHSGNTIYF	TGTGCCAGCAGCCCCGGGACGTCGCACTCTGGAAACACCATATATTTT